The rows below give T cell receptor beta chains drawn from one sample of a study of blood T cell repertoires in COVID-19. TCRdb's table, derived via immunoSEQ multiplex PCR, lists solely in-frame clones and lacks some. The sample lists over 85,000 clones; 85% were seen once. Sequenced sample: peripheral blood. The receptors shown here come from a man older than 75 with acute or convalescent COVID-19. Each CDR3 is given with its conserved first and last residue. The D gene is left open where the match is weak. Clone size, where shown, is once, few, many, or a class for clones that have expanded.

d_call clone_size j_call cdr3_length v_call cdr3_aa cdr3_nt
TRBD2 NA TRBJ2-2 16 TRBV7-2 CASSDTSGRAPGELFF TGTGCCAGCAGCGATACTAGCGGGAGGGCCCCCGGGGAGCTGTTTTTT
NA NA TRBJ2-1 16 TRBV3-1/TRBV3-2 CASSKRQSSSYNEQFF TGTGCCAGCAGCAAACGACAGTCAAGCTCCTACAATGAGCAGTTCTTC
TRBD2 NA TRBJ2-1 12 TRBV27 CASMHAGAPGFF TGTGCCAGCATGCACGCGGGAGCCCCGGGGTTCTTC
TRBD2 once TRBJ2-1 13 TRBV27 CASSTRLAHEQFF TGTGCCAGCAGTACCCGACTAGCCCATGAGCAGTTCTTC
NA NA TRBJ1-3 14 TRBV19 CASTVGLSGNTIYF TGTGCCAGTACCGTGGGCCTCTCTGGAAACACCATATATTTT
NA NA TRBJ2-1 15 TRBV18 CASSRYGTPPREQFF TGTGCCAGCTCACGTTACGGGACTCCTCCCAGGGAGCAGTTCTTC
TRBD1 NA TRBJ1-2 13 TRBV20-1 CSAGGQGNYGYTF TGCAGTGCTGGTGGACAGGGAAACTATGGCTACACCTTC
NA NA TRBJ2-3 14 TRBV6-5 CASINGISTDTQYF TGTGCCAGCATCAACGGGATTAGCACAGATACGCAGTATTTT
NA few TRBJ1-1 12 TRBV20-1 CSASARVTEAFF TGCAGTGCTAGTGCCAGGGTTACCGAAGCTTTCTTT
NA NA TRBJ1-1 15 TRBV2 CASSAREGMNTEAFF TGTGCCAGCAGTGCTAGAGAGGGCATGAACACTGAAGCTTTCTTT
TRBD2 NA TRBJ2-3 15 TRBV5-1 CASSFSGRYTDTQYF TGCGCCAGCAGCTTTAGCGGGAGGTACACAGATACGCAGTATTTT
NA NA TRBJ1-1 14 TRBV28 CASSLILINTEAFF TGTGCCAGCAGTTTAATCCTAATTAACACTGAAGCTTTCTTT